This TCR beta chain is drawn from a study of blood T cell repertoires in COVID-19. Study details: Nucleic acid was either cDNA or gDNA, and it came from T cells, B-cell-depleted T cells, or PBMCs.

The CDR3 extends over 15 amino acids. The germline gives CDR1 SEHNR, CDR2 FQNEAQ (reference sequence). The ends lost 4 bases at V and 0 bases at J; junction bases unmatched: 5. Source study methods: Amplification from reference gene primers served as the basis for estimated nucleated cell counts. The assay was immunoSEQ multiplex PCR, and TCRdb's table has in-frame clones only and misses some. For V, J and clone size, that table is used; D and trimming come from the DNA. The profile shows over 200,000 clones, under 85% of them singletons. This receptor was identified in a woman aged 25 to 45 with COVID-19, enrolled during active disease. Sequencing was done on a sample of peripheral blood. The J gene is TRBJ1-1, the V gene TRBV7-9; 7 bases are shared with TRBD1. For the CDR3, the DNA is TGTGCCAGCAGCTCCCTCAGGGGGATGAACACTGAAGCTTTCTTT. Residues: CASSSLRGMNTEAFF.